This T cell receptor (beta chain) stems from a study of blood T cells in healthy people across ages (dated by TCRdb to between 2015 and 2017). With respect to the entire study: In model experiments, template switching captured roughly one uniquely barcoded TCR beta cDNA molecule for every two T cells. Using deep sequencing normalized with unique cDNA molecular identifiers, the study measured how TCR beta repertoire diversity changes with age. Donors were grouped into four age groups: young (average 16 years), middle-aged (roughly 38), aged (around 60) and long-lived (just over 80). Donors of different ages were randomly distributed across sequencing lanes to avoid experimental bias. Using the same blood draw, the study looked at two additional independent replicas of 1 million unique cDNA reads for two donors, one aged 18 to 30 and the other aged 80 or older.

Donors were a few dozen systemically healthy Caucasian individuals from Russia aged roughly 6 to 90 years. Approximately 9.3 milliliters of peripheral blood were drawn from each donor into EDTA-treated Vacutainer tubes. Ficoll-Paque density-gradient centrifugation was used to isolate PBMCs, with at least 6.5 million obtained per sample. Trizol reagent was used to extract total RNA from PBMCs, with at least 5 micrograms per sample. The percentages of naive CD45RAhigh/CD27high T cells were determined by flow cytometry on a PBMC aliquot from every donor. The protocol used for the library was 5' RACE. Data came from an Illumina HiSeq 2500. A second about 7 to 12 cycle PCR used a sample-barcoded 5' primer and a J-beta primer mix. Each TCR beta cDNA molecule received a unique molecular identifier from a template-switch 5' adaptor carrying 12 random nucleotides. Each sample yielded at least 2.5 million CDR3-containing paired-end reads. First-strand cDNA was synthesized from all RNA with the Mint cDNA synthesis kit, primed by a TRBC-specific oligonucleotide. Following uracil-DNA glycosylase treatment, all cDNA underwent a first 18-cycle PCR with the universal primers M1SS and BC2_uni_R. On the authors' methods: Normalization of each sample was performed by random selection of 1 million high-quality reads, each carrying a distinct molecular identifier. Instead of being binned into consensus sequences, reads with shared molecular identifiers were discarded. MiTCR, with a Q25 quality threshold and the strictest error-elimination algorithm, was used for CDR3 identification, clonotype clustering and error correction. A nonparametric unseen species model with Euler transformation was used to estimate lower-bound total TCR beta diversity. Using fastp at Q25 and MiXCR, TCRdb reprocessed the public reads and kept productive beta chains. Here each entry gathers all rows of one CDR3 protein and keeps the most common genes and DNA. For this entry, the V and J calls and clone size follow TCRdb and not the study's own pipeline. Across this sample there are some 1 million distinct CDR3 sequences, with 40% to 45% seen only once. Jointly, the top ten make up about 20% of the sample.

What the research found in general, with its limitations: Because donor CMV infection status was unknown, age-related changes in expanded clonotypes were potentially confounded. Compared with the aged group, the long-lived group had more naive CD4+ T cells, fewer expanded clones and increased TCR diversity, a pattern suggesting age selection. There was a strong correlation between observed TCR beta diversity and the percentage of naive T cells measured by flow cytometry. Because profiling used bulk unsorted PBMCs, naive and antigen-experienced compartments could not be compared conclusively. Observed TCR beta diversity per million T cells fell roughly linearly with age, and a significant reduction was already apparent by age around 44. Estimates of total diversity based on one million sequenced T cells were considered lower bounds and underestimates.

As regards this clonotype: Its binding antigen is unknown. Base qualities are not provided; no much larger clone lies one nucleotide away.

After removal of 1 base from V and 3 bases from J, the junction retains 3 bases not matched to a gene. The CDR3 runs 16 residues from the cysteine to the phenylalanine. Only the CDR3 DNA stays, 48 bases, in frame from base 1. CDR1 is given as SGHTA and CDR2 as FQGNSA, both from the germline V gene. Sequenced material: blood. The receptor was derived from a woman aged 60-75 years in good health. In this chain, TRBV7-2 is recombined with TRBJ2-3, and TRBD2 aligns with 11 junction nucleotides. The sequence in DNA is TGTGCCAGCAGCTTAGAACTAGCGGGAGCAACAGATACGCAGTATTTT. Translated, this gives CASSLELAGATDTQYF.